This T cell receptor (beta chain) was observed in a study of T cells after yellow fever vaccination. Background on the study: SMART-Seq v4 Ultra Low Input served to prepare low-cell-number fractions.

General observations from the study: Most clones from primary vaccination resurfaced after the booster (approximately 97% CD4, less than 90% CD8). The study noted that FACS-sorted repertoires could contain abundant clonotypes contaminating from the bulk population.

This clonotype showed up just a few times. The antigen is undetermined. Synthesis of TCR cDNA relied on 5'RACE template switching, which attached a universal primer site and UMIs. MiXCR was run by TCRdb on the 5' RACE reads, yielding one entry per CDR3 protein. The sample lists 300,000 to 400,000 distinct CDR3 sequences, about 9.5% occurring once. The germline V gene has CDR1 KGHSH and CDR2 LQKENI. CDR3 length: 12 residues. V was shortened by 0 bases and J by 11 bases, with 10 bases between the two germline ends. The sequencing here drew on PBMCs, taken on the day of the first yellow fever vaccination. The clonotype comes from a man between 18 and 35 years old who received the YFV17D yellow fever vaccine. The J gene is TRBJ1-1, the V gene TRBV18; D is unresolved. The CDR3 is CASSPPGRSAFF. CDR3 DNA sequence: TGTGCCAGCTCACCACCCGGCAGGTCGGCTTTCTTT.